Listed here are 17 T cell receptor beta chains from one sample, sequenced in a study of long-term antiretroviral therapy in people with HIV. The assay, immunoSEQ v3.0, was run at survey level. TCRdb's table, derived via immunoSEQ multiplex PCR, lists solely in-frame clones and lacks some. The table includes fewer than 20,000 clones, roughly 80% detected once. Sequenced here: unsorted PBMCs, sampled 0.6 years after starting antiretroviral therapy. Receptors were obtained from a woman between 18 and 29 years old with HIV.

Only one count was recorded for this clone. V usage is TRBV6-4 and J usage is TRBJ1-6; D may be TRBD1 (5 bases). Trimming removed 5 bases from V and 13 bases from J, with 15 bases in between. This CDR3 is built from 13 residues. Looked up from germline, CDR1 is MRHNA and CDR2 is SNTAGT. The CDR3 reads CASSIGQGSPLHF. The DNA for the CDR3 is TGTGCCAGCAGTATCGGTCAGGGTAGTCCCCTCCACTTT.

The rearrangement uses TRBV28 and TRBJ2-7; no definite D call. Germline assignment: CDR1 MDHEN and CDR2 SYDVKM. Trimming took 5 bases from V and 2 from J, leaving 7 bases between them. This CDR3 contains 12 residues. Here the CDR3 reads CASSQPPYEQYF. DNA of the CDR3: TGTGCCAGCAGTCAGCCCCCCTACGAGCAGTACTTC.

The V gene is TRBV25-1, the J gene TRBJ2-1, with 10 bases that match TRBD2. Trimming took 4 bases from V and 1 from J; bases not matched to a gene: 4. Germline V gives CDR1 MGHDK, CDR2 SYGVNS. The CDR3 sequence is 16 residues long. CDR3 in amino acids: CASSGTSGISYNEQFF. The CDR3 DNA follows: TGTGCCAGCAGTGGTACTAGCGGGATATCCTACAATGAGCAGTTCTTC.

The chain has TRBV10-3 and TRBJ1-4; the D gene is possibly TRBD1 (5 bases). The CDR3 is 14 residues long. Germline V CDR1 and CDR2: ENHRY, SYGVKD. The V end was cut by 6 bases, the J end by 7 bases, with 15 bases between. As DNA, the CDR3 is TGTGCCATCAGACCGGGACTCGGGGGTGAAAAACTGTTTTTT. This sequence encodes CAIRPGLGGEKLFF.

Only one count was recorded for this clone. The genes are TRBV27 and TRBJ2-7, with unresolved D. Trimming left V 5 bases short and J 0 bases short, with 11 bases between. CDR1 and CDR2 from the germline V gene are MNHEY and SMNVEV (reference sequence). This CDR3 is built from 14 residues. The CDR3, as DNA: TGTGCCAGCAGTCTACATCGGGTCTCCTACGAGCAGTACTTC. This sequence encodes CASSLHRVSYEQYF.

This clone is categorized as medium-sized. The chain is built from TRBV2 and TRBJ2-3, with D hard to call. Germline loops: CDR1 SNHLY, CDR2 FYNNEI. This CDR3 has 17 amino acids. V was pared by 1 base and J by 0 bases, with 14 bases between. For the CDR3, the DNA is TGTGCCAGCAGTGAAGAGGCGGAGACAACTAGCACAGATACGCAGTATTTT. Its protein is CASSEEAETTSTDTQYF.

The chain combines TRBV10-1 with TRBJ2-2; 9 nucleotides agree with TRBD1. With V trimmed by 7 bases and J by 2 bases, 5 bases remained unmatched. CDR3 length: 15 amino acids. The germline gives CDR1 WNHNN, CDR2 SYGVQD (reference sequence). The CDR3 region has the DNA TGCGCCAGCACCGGGACAGGGACAAACACCGGGGAGCTGTTTTTT. Its translation: CASTGTGTNTGELFF.

This chain joins TRBV6-4 and TRBJ2-1, with D possibly being TRBD2 (7 bases). Trimming took off 0 bases at V and 3 bases at J, with 12 bases between the two ends. The CDR3 has 16 amino acids. Germline V CDR1 and CDR2: MRHNA, SNTAGT. The CDR3 loop reads CASSDSMGGGYNEQFF. The CDR3 bases are TGTGCCAGCAGTGACTCTATGGGAGGGGGCTACAATGAGCAGTTCTTC.

As concerns this clone: Additional DNA sequences in this sample encode the identical CDR3. The chain has TRBV5-1 and TRBJ1-5; no reliable D call. Germline loops: CDR1 SGHRS, CDR2 YFSETQ. V was shortened by 0 bases and J by 4 bases, with 5 bases between the two germline ends. This CDR3 spans 13 amino acids. This CDR3 is CASSLAGNQPQHF. The CDR3 DNA sequence: TGCGCCAGCAGCTTGGCCGGGAATCAGCCCCAGCATTTT.

This chain joins TRBV4-1 and TRBJ2-4; perhaps TRBD2 as D (6 bases). In germline, CDR1 is MGHRA, CDR2 YSYEKL. V lost 0 bases and J lost 8, with 14 bases in between. CDR3 size: 15 residues. DNA for the CDR3: TGCGCCAGCAGCCAAGAAGGCGGGGCTCAGGACATTCAGTACTTC. Amino acid sequence: CASSQEGGAQDIQYF.

The J gene is TRBJ2-7, the V gene TRBV7-3; D is perhaps TRBD2 (6 bases). The CDR3 has 15 residues. The V gene's germline CDR1 is SGHTA and CDR2 FQGTGA. V lost 2 bases and J 0 bases, leaving 11 bases between the germline ends. CDR3 nucleotides: TGTGCCAGCAGCTTAGAGGCGGGGCTCTCCTACGAGCAGTACTTC. Translated: CASSLEAGLSYEQYF.

The chain joins TRBV20-1 to TRBJ1-2; maybe TRBD1 (5 bases). The CDR3 is made up of 10 amino acids. V lost 5 bases and J lost 6, with 7 bases in between. CDR1 is DFQATT, CDR2 SNEGSKA, per germline (reference sequence). The CDR3: CSAWGDGYTF. CDR3 sequence (DNA): TGCAGTGCTTGGGGGGATGGCTACACCTTC.

This clone was detected only once. This chain links TRBV7-2 with TRBJ1-3; D is unresolved. The germline V gene encodes CDR1 SGHTA and CDR2 FQGNSA. This CDR3 spans 15 amino acids. Trimming left V 0 bases short and J 0 bases short, with 6 bases between. The CDR3 is CASSLAGNSGNTIYF. For the CDR3, the DNA is TGTGCCAGCAGCTTAGCAGGGAACTCTGGAAACACCATATATTTT. Full variable domain (remainder filled in from reference TRBV7-2 and TRBJ1-3): GAGVSQSPSNKVTEKGKDVELRCDPISGHTALYWYRQSLGQGLEFLIYFQGNSAPDKSGLPSDRFSAERTGGSVSTLTIQRTQQEDSAVYLCASSLAGNSGNTIYFGEGSWLTVV.

The chain carries TRBV28 and TRBJ1-5; the D gene is possibly TRBD1 (6 bases). From germline, CDR1 is MDHEN and CDR2 SYDVKM. The CDR3 is 14 amino acids. Deletions cut 7 bases from V and 10 bases from J, with 20 bases between. CDR3 sequence (DNA): TGTGCCAGCACCCCCGGGACACACGATCTACCCCAGCATTTT. Amino acids: CASTPGTHDLPQHF.

The gene calls are TRBV5-1 and TRBJ2-3; D call uncertain. In germline, CDR1 is SGHRS, CDR2 YFSETQ. The CDR3 spans 15 residues. V lost 4 bases, J lost 4 bases, and 16 bases lay in between. Here the CDR3 reads CASSPVGTGADTQYF. The CDR3 DNA sequence: TGCGCCAGCAGCCCGGTCGGAACTGGCGCAGATACGCAGTATTTT.

The chain is built from TRBV10-3 and TRBJ2-3; D is possibly TRBD2 (6 bases). V was trimmed by 8 bases and J by 3 bases, leaving 9 bases between them. Per germline, CDR1 ENHRY and CDR2 SYGVKD. The CDR3 loop spans 12 amino acids. The CDR3 reads CAIGLATDTQYF. As DNA, the CDR3 is TGTGCCATCGGCCTAGCGACAGATACGCAGTATTTT.

The CDR3 sequence is CATSRWQGEQFF. The DNA of the CDR3 is TGTGCCACCAGCAGGTGGCAGGGTGAGCAGTTCTTC. J is TRBJ2-1 and V is TRBV15, with D maybe TRBD1 (5 bases). The CDR3 consists of 12 residues. The germline gives CDR1 LNHNV, CDR2 YYDKDF (reference sequence). The V end lost 3 bases, the J end lost 9 bases, and 9 bases lay between the germline ends.